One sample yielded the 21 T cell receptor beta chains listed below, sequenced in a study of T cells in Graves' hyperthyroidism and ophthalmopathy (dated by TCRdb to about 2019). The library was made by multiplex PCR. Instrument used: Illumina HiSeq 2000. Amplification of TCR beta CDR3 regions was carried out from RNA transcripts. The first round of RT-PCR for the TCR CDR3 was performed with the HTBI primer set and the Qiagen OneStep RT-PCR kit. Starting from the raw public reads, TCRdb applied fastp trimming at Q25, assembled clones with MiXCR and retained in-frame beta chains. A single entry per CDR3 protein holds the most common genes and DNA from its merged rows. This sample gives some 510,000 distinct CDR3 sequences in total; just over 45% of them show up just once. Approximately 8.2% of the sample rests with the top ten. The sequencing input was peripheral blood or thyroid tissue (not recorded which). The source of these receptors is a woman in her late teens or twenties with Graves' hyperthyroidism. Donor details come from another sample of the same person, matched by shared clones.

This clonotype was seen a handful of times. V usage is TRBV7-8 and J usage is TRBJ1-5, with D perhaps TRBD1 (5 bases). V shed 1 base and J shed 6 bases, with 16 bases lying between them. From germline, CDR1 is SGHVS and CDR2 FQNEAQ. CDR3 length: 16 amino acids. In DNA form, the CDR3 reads TGTGCCAGCAGCTTAGGGGACCCAAAAGGGAGTCAGCCCCAGCATTTT. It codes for CASSLGDPKGSQPQHF.

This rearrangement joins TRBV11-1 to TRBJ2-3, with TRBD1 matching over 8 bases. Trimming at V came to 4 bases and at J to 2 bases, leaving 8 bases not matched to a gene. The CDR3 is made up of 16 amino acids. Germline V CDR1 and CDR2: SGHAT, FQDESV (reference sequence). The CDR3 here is CASSSDRGRDTDTQYF. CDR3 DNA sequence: TGTGCCAGCAGCTCCGACAGGGGACGCGACACAGATACGCAGTATTTT.

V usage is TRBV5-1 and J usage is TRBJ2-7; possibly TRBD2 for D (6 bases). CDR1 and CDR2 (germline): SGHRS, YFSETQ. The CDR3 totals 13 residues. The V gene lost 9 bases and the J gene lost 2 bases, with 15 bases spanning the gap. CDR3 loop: CATSGSRPYEQYF. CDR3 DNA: TGCGCCACATCCGGGAGCAGACCCTACGAGCAGTACTTC.

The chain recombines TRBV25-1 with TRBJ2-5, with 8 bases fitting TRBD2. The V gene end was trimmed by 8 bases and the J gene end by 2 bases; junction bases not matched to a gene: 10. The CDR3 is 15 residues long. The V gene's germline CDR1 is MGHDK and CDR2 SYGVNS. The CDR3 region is CASSRLLADQETQYF. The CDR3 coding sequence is TGTGCCAGCTCACGGTTACTAGCGGATCAAGAGACCCAGTACTTC. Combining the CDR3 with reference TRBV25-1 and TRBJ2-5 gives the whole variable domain EADIYQTPRYLVIGTGKKITLECSQTMGHDKMYWYQQDPGMELHLIHYSYGVNSTEKGDLSSESTVSRIRTEHFPLTLESARPSHTSQYLCASSRLLADQETQYFGPGTRLLVL.

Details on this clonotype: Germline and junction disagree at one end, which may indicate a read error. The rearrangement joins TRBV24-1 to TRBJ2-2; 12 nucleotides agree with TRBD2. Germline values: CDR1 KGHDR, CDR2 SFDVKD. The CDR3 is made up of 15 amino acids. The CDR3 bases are TGTGCCAGCAGTGGACTAGCGGGAAGCACCGGGGAGCTGTTTTTT. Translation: CASSGLAGSTGELFF.

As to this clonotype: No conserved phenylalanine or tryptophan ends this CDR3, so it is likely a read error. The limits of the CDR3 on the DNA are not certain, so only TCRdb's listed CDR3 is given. CDR3: CASKDRARANY. J is TRBJ1-4 and V is TRBV19; the DNA was not compared with TRBD1, the D call given in the table. Both ends counted, the CDR3 spans 11 residues. Germline assignment: CDR1 LNHDA and CDR2 SQIVND (reference sequence).

The CDR3 nucleotides read TGTGCCAGCAGCTTAGTGTCGGCGGGAGGGTGGGAGCAGTACTTC. Protein sequence: CASSLVSAGGWEQYF. The chain employs TRBV11-2 and TRBJ2-7; 9 bases map to TRBD2. V dropped 1 base and J dropped 7; count of bases not matched to a gene: 8. The CDR3 has 15 amino acids. Germline V gene data show CDR1 as SGHAT and CDR2 as FQNNGV. Supplemented by reference TRBV11-2 and TRBJ2-7, the full variable domain reads EAGVAQSPRYKIIEKRQSVAFWCNPISGHATLYWYQQILGQGPKLLIQFQNNGVVDDSQLPKDRFSAERLKGVDSTLKIQPAKLEDSAVYLCASSLVSAGGWEQYFGPGTRLTVT.

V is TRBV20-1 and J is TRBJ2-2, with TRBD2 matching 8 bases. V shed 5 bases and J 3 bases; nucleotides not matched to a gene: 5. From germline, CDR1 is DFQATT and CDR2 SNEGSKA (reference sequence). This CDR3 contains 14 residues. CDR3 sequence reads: CSAYGLAYTGELFF. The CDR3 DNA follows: TGCAGTGCTTACGGACTAGCCTACACCGGGGAGCTGTTTTTT.

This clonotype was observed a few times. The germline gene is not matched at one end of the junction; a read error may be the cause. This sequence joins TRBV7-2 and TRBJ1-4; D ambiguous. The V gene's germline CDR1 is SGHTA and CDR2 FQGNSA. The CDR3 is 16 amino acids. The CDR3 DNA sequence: TGCGCCAGCAGCCAAGATTCCCTGGGAGCTAATGAAAAACTGTTTTTT. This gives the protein CASSQDSLGANEKLFF.

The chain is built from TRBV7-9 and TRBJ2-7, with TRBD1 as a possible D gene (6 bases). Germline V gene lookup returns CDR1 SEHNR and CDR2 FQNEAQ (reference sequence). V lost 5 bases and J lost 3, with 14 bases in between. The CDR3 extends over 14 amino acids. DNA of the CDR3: TGTGCCAGCAGCAACAGGGAATGGAACTACGAGCAGTACTTC. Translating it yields CASSNREWNYEQYF.

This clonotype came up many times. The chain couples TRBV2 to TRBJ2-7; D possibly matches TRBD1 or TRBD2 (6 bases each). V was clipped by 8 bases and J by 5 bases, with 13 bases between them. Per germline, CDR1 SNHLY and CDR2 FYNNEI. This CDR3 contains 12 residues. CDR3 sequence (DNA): TGTGCCAGCTTCGAGGGGGGCAACGAGCAGTACTTC. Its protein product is CASFEGGNEQYF.

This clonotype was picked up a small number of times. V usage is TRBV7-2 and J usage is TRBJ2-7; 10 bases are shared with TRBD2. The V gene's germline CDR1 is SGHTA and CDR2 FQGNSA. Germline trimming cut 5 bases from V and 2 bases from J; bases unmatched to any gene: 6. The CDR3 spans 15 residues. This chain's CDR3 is CASSPSGSGPYEQYF. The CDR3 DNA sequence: TGTGCCAGCAGCCCTAGCGGGAGTGGCCCCTACGAGCAGTACTTC.

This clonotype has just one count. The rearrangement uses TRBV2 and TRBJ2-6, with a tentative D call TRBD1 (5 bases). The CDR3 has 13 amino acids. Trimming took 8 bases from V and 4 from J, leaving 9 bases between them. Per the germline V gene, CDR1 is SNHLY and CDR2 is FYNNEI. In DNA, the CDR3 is TGTGCCAGCGGGGCCGGAGGGGCCAACGTCCTGACTTTC. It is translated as CASGAGGANVLTF.

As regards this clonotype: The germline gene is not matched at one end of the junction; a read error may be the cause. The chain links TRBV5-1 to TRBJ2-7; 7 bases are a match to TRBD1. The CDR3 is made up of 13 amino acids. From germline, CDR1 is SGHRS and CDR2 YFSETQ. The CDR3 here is CASSATGTAEQYF. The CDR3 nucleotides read TGTGCCAGCAGCGCCACCGGGACAGCCGAGCAGTACTTC.

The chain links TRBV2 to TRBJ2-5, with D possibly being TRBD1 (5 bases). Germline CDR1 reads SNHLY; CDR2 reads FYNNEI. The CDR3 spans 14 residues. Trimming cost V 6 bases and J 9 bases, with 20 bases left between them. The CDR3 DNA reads TGTGCCAGCAGGGACACCGTCGGAAGGGCGCCCCAGTACTTC. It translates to CASRDTVGRAPQYF.

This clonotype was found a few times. The CDR3 loop reads CASSPGLYSNQPQHF. The CDR3 DNA reads TGTGCCAGCAGCCCGGGACTCTATAGCAATCAGCCCCAGCATTTT. This chain joins TRBV7-2 and TRBJ1-5; tentatively, D is TRBD1 (5 bases). Per germline, CDR1 SGHTA and CDR2 FQGNSA. The V and J ends lost 5 bases and 0 bases respectively, with 11 bases between them. CDR3 length: 15 amino acids.

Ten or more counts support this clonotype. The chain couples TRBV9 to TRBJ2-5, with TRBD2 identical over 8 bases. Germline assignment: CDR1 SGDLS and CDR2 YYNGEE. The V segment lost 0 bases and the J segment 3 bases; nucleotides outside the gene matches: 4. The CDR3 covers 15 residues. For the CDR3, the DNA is TGTGCCAGCAGCGTAGCCGGGACTAGTAAAGAGACCCAGTACTTC. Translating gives CASSVAGTSKETQYF.

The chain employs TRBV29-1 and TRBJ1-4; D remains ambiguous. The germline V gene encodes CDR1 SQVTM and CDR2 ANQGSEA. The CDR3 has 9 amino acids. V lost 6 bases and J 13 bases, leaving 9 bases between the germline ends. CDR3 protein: CSVATGLFF. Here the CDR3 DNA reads TGCAGCGTCGCCACGGGACTGTTTTTT.

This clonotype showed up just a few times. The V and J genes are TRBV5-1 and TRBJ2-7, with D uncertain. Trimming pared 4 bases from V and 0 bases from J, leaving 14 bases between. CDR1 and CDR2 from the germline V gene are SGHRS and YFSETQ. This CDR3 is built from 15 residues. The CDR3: CASSPTARYSYEQYF. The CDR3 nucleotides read TGCGCCAGCAGCCCTACCGCCAGGTACTCCTACGAGCAGTACTTC.

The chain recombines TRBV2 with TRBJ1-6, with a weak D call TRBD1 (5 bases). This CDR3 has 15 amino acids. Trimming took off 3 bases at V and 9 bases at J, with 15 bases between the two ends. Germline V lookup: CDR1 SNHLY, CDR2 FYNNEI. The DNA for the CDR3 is TGTGCCAGCAGTGATGCGTGGGCAGGGTTTTCACCCCTCCACTTT. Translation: CASSDAWAGFSPLHF.

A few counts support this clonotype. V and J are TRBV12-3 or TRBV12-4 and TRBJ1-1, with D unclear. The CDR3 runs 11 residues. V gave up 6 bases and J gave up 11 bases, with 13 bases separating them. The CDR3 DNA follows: TGTGCCAGCAGCAGACCGCCTCCTGCTTTCTTT. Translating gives CASSRPPPAFF.